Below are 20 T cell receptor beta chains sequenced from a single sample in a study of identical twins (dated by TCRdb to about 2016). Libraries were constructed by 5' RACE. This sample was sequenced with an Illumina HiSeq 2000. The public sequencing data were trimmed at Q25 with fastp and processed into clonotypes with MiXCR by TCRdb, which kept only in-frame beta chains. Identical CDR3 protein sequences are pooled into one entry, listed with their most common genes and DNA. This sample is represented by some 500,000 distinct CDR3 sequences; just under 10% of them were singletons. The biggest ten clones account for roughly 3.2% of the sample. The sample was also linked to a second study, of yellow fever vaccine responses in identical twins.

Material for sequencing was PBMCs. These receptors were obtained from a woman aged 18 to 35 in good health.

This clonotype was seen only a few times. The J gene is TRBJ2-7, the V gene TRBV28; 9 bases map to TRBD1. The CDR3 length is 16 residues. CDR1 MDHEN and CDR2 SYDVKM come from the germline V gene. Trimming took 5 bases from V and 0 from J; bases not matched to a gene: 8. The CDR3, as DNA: TGTGCCAGCAGTGGGGTAGGACAGGGGCTCTCCTACGAGCAGTACTTC. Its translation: CASSGVGQGLSYEQYF.

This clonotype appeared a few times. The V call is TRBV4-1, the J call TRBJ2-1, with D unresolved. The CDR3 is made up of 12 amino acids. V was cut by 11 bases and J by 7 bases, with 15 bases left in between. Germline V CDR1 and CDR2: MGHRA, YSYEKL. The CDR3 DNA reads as TGCGCCGCCATAAAATCCTTGAATGAGCAGTTCTTC. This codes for CAAIKSLNEQFF.

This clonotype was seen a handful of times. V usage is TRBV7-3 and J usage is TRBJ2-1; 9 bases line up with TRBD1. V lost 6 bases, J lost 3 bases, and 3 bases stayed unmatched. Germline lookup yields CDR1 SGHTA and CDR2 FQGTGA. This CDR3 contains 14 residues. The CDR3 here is CASSTTGGYNEQFF. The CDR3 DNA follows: TGTGCCAGCAGTACGACAGGGGGCTACAATGAGCAGTTCTTC.

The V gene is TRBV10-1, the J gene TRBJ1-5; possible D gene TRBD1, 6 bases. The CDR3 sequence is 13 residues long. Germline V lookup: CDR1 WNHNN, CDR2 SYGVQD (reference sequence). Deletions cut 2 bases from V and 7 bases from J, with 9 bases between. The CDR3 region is CASSEIRGQPQHF. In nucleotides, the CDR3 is TGCGCCAGCAGTGAGATCAGGGGACAGCCCCAGCATTTT.

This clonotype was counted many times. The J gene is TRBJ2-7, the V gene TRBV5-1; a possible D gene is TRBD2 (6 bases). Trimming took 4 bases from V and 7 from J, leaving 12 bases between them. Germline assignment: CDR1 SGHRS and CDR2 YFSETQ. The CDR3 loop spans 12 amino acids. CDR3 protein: CASSGEGREQYF. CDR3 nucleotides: TGCGCCAGCAGCGGAGAGGGGAGGGAGCAGTACTTC. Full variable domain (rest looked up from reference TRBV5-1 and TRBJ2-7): KAGVTQTPRYLIKTRGQQVTLSCSPISGHRSVSWYQQTPGQGLQFLFEYFSETQRNKGNFPGRFSGRQFSNSRSEMNVSTLELGDSALYLCASSGEGREQYFGPGTRLTVT.

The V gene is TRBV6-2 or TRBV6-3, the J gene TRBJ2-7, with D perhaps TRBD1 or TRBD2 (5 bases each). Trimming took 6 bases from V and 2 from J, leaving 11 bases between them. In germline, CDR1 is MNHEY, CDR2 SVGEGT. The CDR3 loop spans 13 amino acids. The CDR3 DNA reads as TGTGCCAGCAGGGGGGACCTTACCTACGAGCAGTACTTC. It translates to CASRGDLTYEQYF.

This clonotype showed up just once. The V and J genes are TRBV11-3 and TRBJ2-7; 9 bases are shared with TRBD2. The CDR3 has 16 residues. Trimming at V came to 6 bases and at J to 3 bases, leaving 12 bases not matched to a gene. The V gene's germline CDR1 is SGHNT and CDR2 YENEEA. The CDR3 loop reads CASRWGRLAELYEQYF. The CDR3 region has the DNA TGTGCCAGCAGATGGGGGAGACTAGCGGAGCTCTACGAGCAGTACTTC.

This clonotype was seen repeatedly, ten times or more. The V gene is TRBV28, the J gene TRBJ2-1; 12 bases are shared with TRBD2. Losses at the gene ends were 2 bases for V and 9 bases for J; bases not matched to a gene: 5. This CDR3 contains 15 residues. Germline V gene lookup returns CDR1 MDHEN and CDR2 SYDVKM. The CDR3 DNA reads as TGTGCCAGCAGTTTACCTAGCGGGGGGGACAGTGAGCAGTTCTTC. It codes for CASSLPSGGDSEQFF.

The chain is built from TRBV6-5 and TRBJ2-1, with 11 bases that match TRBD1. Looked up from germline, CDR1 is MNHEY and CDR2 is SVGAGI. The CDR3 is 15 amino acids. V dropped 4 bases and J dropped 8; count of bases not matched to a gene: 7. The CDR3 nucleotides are TGTGCCAGCAGTTCTAATCCGGACAGGGGGCATGAGCAGTTCTTC. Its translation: CASSSNPDRGHEQFF.

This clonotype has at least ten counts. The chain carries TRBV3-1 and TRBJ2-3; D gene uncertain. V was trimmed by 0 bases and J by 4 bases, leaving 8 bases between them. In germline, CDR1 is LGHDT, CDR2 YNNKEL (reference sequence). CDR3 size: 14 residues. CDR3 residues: CASSQDPVSDTQYF. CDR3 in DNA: TGTGCCAGCAGCCAAGATCCCGTCTCAGATACGCAGTATTTT.

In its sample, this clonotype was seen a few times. DNA for the CDR3: TGCAGCGTTGGCGGAAACTATGGCTACACCTTC. Amino acids: CSVGGNYGYTF. The V call is TRBV29-1, the J call TRBJ1-2; D uncertain. Trimming cost V 4 bases and J 2 bases, with 5 bases left between them. Germline CDR1 and CDR2: SQVTM and ANQGSEA. The CDR3 sequence is 11 residues long.

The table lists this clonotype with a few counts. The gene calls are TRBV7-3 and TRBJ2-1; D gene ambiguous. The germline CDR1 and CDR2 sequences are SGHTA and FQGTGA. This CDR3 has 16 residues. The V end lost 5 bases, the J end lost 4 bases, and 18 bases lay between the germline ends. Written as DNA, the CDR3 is TGTGCCAGCAGCCCCTCCCACTTACTTCAGTACAATGAGCAGTTCTTC. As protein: CASSPSHLLQYNEQFF.

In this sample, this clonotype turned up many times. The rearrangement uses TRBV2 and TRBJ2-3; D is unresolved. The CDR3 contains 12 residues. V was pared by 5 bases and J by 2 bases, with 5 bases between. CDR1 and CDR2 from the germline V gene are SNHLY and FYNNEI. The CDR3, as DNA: TGTGCCAGCAGTTGGACCACAGATACGCAGTATTTT. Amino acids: CASSWTTDTQYF.

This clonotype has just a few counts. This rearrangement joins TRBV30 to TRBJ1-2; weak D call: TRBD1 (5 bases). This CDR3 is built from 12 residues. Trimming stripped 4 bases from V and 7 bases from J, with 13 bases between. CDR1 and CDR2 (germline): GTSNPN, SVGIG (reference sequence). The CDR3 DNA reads TGTGCCTGGATGTGGGGGGATGGTGGCTACACCTTC. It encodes CAWMWGDGGYTF.

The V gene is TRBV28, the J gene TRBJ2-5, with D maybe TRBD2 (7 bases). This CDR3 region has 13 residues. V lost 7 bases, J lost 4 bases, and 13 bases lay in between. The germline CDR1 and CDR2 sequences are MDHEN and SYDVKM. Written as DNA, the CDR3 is TGTGCCAGCACCTGGGGGGGGCGAGAGACCCAGTACTTC. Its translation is CASTWGGRETQYF. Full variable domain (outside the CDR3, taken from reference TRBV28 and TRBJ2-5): DVKVTQSSRYLVKRTGEKVFLECVQDMDHENMFWYRQDPGLGLRLIYFSYDVKMKEKGDIPEGYSVSREKKERFSLILESASTNQTSMYLCASTWGGRETQYFGPGTRLLVL.

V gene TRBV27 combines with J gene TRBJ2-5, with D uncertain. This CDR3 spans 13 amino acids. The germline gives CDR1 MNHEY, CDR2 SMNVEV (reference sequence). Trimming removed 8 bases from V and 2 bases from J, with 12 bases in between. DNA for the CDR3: TGTGCCAGCGGTCCGTGGCAGCAAGAGACCCAGTACTTC. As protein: CASGPWQQETQYF.

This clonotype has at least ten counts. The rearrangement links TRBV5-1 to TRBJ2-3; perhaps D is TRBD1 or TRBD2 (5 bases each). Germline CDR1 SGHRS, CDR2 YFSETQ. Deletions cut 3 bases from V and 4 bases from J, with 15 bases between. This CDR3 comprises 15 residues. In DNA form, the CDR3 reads TGCGCCAGCAGCTCCGGGACGGGCGGTGCAGATACGCAGTATTTT. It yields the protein CASSSGTGGADTQYF. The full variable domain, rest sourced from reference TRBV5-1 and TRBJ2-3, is KAGVTQTPRYLIKTRGQQVTLSCSPISGHRSVSWYQQTPGQGLQFLFEYFSETQRNKGNFPGRFSGRQFSNSRSEMNVSTLELGDSALYLCASSSGTGGADTQYFGPGTRLTVL.

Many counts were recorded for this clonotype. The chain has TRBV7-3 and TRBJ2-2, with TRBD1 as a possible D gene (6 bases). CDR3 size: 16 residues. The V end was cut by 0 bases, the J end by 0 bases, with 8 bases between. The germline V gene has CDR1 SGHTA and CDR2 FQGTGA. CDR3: CASSLTSGANTGELFF. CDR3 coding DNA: TGTGCCAGCAGCTTAACATCAGGGGCGAACACCGGGGAGCTGTTTTTT. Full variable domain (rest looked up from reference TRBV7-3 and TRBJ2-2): GAGVSQTPSNKVTEKGKYVELRCDPISGHTALYWYRQSLGQGPEFLIYFQGTGAADDSGLPNDRFFAVRPEGSVSTLKIQRTERGDSAVYLCASSLTSGANTGELFFGEGSRLTVL.

The CDR3 sequence is CASSLRGWDEQFF. The CDR3 bases are TGCGCCAGCAGCTTGCGGGGCTGGGATGAGCAGTTCTTC. The chain recombines TRBV5-1 with TRBJ2-1, with D tentatively TRBD1 or TRBD2 (5 bases each). CDR3 length: 13 amino acids. Deletions cut 1 base from V and 8 bases from J, with 10 bases between. Per germline, CDR1 SGHRS and CDR2 YFSETQ.

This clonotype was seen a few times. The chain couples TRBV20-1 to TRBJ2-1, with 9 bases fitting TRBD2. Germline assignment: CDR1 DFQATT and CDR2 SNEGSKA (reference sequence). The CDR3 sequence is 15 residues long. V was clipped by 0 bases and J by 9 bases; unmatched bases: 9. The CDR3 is CSARDPRGLALEQFF. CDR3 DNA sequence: TGCAGTGCTAGAGATCCACGGGGACTAGCCCTTGAGCAGTTCTTC.